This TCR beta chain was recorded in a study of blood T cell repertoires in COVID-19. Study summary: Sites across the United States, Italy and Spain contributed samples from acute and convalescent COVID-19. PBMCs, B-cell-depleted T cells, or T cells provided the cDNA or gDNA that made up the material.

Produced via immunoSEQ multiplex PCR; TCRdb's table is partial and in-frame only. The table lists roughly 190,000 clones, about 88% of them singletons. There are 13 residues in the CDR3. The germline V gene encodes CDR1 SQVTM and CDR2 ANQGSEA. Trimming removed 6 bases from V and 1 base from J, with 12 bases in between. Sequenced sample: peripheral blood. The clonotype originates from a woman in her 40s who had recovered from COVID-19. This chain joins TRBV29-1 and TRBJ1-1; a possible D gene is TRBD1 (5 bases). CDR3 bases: TGCAGCGTAGTTCAGGGAGGGAACACTGAAGCTTTCTTT. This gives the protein CSVVQGGNTEAFF.